The 15 T cell receptor beta chains below were found in one sample sequenced in a study of T cells after yellow fever vaccination. TCRdb re-derived calls from the 5' RACE reads in MiXCR, one entry per CDR3 protein. The table includes around 600,000 distinct CDR3 sequences, roughly 12% detected once. The specimen was PBMCs, collected on the day of the yellow fever booster vaccination. The source is a man under 40 who received the YFV17D yellow fever vaccine.

V gene TRBV5-1 combines with J gene TRBJ2-5; TRBD1 matches 9 bases. The germline gives CDR1 SGHRS, CDR2 YFSETQ. This CDR3 comprises 15 residues. J was trimmed by 5 bases and V by 3 bases; bases with no gene match: 8. The CDR3 sequence: CASSSGQGSVETQYF. CDR3 coding DNA: TGCGCCAGCAGCTCCGGACAGGGGAGTGTGGAGACCCAGTACTTC.

CDR3 sequence reads: CASTGTRYNEQFF. The CDR3 region has the DNA TGTGCCAGCACCGGGACAAGATACAATGAGCAGTTCTTC. This chain joins TRBV27 and TRBJ2-1, with D possibly being TRBD1 (6 bases). V gave up 7 bases and J gave up 4 bases, with 11 bases separating them. There are 13 residues in the CDR3. Germline CDR1 is MNHEY and CDR2 is SMNVEV (reference sequence).

The V call is TRBV2, the J call TRBJ1-2, with a weak D call TRBD1 (5 bases). This CDR3 comprises 12 residues. Trimming shortened V by 3 bases and J by 6 bases, and 8 bases separated the two germline ends. Germline assignment: CDR1 SNHLY and CDR2 FYNNEI. CDR3 coding DNA: TGTGCCAGCAGTGAGACAGAGAATGGCTACACCTTC. Translated: CASSETENGYTF. The whole variable domain, filled in from reference TRBV2 and TRBJ1-2, reads EPEVTQTPSHQVTQMGQEVILRCVPISNHLYFYWYRQILGQKVEFLVSFYNNEISEKSEIFDDQFSVERPDGSNFTLKIRSTKLEDSAMYFCASSETENGYTFGSGTRLTVV.

This clonotype was detected many times. The chain combines TRBV27 with TRBJ1-6; D uncertain. V was clipped by 3 bases and J by 2 bases, with 11 bases between them. The CDR3 totals 16 residues. CDR1 and CDR2 from the germline V gene are MNHEY and SMNVEV (reference sequence). Here the CDR3 DNA reads TGTGCCAGCAGTTTTGTGAGTGGGACCTATAATTCACCCCTCCACTTT. This sequence encodes CASSFVSGTYNSPLHF.

This clonotype showed up just a few times. This chain joins TRBV29-1 and TRBJ2-1; D may be TRBD1 (5 bases). The CDR3 covers 12 residues. Trimming shortened V by 7 bases and J by 8 bases, and 15 bases separated the two germline ends. CDR1 is SQVTM and CDR2 is ANQGSEA in the germline V gene. The DNA of the CDR3 is TGCAGCGGCGCGATAGAGACAGATGAGCAGTTCTTC. Amino acids: CSGAIETDEQFF.

This clonotype was observed many times. This chain connects TRBV10-3 to TRBJ1-1; D not certain. Germline CDR1 reads ENHRY; CDR2 reads SYGVKD. The CDR3 sequence is 11 residues long. Between the trimmed V and J ends, which lost 8 bases and 7 bases, there was a span of 11 bases. The CDR3 DNA is TGTGCCATCGCAACGGGGTATGAAGCTTTCTTT. Protein product: CAIATGYEAFF.

The chain carries TRBV6-2 or TRBV6-3 and TRBJ1-3; the D is unclear. V lost 6 bases, J lost 0 bases, and 9 bases lay in between. Germline assignment: CDR1 MNHEY and CDR2 SVGEGT. The CDR3 loop spans 14 amino acids. CDR3 protein: CASRPTASGNTIYF. CDR3 DNA: TGTGCCAGCAGACCTACAGCCTCTGGAAACACCATATATTTT.

This chain links TRBV19 with TRBJ2-7, with 8 bases identical to TRBD1. The CDR3 extends over 14 amino acids. The V segment lost 4 bases and the J segment 3 bases; nucleotides outside the gene matches: 5. The germline CDR1 and CDR2 sequences are LNHDA and SQIVND (reference sequence). The CDR3 DNA is TGTGCCAGTAGTAGGGGACAGGAGATCTACGAGCAGTACTTC. It specifies CASSRGQEIYEQYF.

This clonotype occurred a few times. The V gene is TRBV9, the J gene TRBJ2-7; the D gene is possibly TRBD2 (5 bases). The V gene lost 2 bases and the J gene lost 3 bases, with 12 bases spanning the gap. This CDR3 region has 14 residues. The germline gives CDR1 SGDLS, CDR2 YYNGEE. The DNA for the CDR3 is TGTGCCAGCAGCGTCCTGGCGGGCAACTACGAGCAGTACTTC. Translated, it gives CASSVLAGNYEQYF.

This clonotype was seen a handful of times. This rearrangement joins TRBV2 to TRBJ2-1, with D perhaps TRBD1 or TRBD2 (6 bases each). From germline, CDR1 is SNHLY and CDR2 FYNNEI. The V end was cut by 7 bases, the J end by 2 bases, with 12 bases between. The CDR3 runs to 14 residues. The CDR3 sequence: CASMGGGTYNEQFF. CDR3 bases: TGTGCCAGCATGGGGGGCGGTACCTACAATGAGCAGTTCTTC.

This clonotype was observed a handful of times. CDR3 amino acids: CASSYREDRVFEQFF. DNA of the CDR3: TGTGCCAGCAGTTATAGGGAGGACAGGGTATTTGAGCAGTTCTTC. The chain joins TRBV6-5 to TRBJ2-1; 8 bases agree with TRBD1. J was trimmed by 9 bases and V by 3 bases; bases with no gene match: 10. The CDR3 extends over 15 amino acids. The germline V gene has CDR1 MNHEY and CDR2 SVGAGI.

This clonotype was seen repeatedly, ten times or more. This chain joins TRBV18 and TRBJ2-4; TRBD1 is a possible D gene (6 bases). Trimming cost V 0 bases and J 9 bases, with 12 bases left between them. Per the germline V gene, CDR1 is KGHSH and CDR2 is LQKENI. This CDR3 comprises 14 residues. This CDR3 reads CASSPPRGNFIQYF. The CDR3 coding sequence is TGTGCCAGCTCACCACCGAGGGGGAACTTCATTCAGTACTTC. Full variable domain (outside the CDR3, taken from reference TRBV18 and TRBJ2-4): NAGVMQNPRHLVRRRGQEARLRCSPMKGHSHVYWYRQLPEEGLKFMVYLQKENIIDESGMPKERFSAEFPKEGPSILRIQQVVRGDSAAYFCASSPPRGNFIQYFGAGTRLSVL.

The V call is TRBV6-5, the J call TRBJ1-2, with no clear D. From germline, CDR1 is MNHEY and CDR2 SVGAGI. Trimming took off 2 bases at V and 7 bases at J, with 14 bases between the two ends. The CDR3 totals 14 residues. CDR3 sequence (DNA): TGTGCCAGCAGTTACGGTGGCCGACACGGTGGCTACACCTTC. Amino acids: CASSYGGRHGGYTF.

This clonotype was observed a handful of times. This rearrangement joins TRBV27 to TRBJ1-2; no reliable D call. Trimming pared 8 bases from V and 1 base from J, leaving 5 bases between. Germline CDR1 and CDR2: MNHEY and SMNVEV (reference sequence). This CDR3 has 11 amino acids. CDR3 region: CASGVNYGYTF. The CDR3 coding sequence is TGTGCCAGCGGGGTTAACTATGGCTACACCTTC.

This clonotype was seen a few times. The gene calls are TRBV4-3 and TRBJ2-4; D is undetermined. The CDR3 is 15 amino acids. Germline CDR1 and CDR2: LGHNA and YSLEER. Trimming cost V 0 bases and J 8 bases, with 14 bases left between them. The CDR3 sequence is CASSQELSRRDIQYF. In DNA, the CDR3 is TGCGCCAGCAGCCAAGAGCTCTCACGTCGCGACATTCAGTACTTC.